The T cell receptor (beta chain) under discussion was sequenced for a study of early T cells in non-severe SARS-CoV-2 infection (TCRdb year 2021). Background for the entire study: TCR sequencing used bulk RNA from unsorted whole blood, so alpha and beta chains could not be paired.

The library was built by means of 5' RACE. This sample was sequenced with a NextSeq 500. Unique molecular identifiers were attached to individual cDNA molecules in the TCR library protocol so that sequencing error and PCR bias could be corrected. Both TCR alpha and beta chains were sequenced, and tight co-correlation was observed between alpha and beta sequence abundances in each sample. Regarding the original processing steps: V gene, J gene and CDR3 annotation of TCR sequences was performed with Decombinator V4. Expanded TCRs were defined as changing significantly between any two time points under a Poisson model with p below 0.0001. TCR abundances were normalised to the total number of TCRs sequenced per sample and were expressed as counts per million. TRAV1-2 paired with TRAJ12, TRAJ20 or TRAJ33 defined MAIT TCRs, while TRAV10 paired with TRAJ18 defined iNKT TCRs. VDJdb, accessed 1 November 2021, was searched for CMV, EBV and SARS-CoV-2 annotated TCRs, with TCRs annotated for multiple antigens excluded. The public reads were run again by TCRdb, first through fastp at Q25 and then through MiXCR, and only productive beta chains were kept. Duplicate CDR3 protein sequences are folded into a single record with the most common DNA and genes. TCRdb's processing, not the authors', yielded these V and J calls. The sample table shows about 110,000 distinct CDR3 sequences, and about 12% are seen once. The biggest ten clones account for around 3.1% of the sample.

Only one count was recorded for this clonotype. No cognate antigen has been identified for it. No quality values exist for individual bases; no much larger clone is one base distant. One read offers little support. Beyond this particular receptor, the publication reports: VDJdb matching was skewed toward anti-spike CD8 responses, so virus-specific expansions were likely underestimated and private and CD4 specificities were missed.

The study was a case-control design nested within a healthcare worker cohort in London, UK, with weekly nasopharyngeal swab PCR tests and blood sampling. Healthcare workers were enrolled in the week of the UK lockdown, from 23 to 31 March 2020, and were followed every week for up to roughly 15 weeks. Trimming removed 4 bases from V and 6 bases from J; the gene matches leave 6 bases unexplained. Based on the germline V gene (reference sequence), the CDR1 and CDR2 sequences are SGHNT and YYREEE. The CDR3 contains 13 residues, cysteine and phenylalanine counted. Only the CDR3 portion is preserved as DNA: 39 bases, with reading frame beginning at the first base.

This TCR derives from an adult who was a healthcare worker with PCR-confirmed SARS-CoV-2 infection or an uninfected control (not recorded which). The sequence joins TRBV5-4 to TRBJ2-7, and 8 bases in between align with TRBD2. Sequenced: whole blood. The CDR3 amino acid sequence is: CASSQPGGSEQYF. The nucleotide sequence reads TGTGCCAGCAGCCAGCCGGGAGGGAGCGAGCAGTACTTC.